The 3 T cell receptor beta chains in this list originate from one sample, sequenced in a study of blood T cells in healthy people across ages. The authors ran a second PCR of roughly 6 to 12 cycles using a sample-barcoded 5' primer and a J-beta primer mix. TCRdb itself ran the 5' RACE reads through MiXCR, one entry per CDR3 protein. The top ten clones hold approximately 8.7% of a sample with approximately 490,000 distinct CDR3 sequences, more than 20% of them seen once. This sample also appeared in a second study, on T cells of mothers and their children.

Sequencing used blood. These receptors came from a boy aged 5-17 years in good health.

This clonotype was observed a few times. The rearrangement joins TRBV24-1 to TRBJ1-2; no clear D gene. In germline, CDR1 is KGHDR, CDR2 SFDVKD. The ends were cut back, 6 bases at V and 6 bases at J, with 13 bases in the middle. CDR3 length: 13 residues. CDR3: CATSPRGGNGYTF. Here the CDR3 DNA reads TGTGCCACCAGTCCGCGGGGTGGAAATGGCTACACCTTC.

This clonotype was observed a few times. This rearrangement joins TRBV21-1 to TRBJ2-5; the table names TRBD2, a call not compared with the DNA. The end of the DNA is better explained by TRBJ2-7, so the J call may be wrong. TRBV21-1 constitutes a pseudogene. The CDR3 runs to 15 residues. CDR3 sequence (DNA): TGTGCCAGCAGCGTTGCGGGACTGACGAGCTACGAGCAGTACTTC. Its protein product is CASSVAGLTSYEQYF.

This clonotype was seen a few times. V and J are TRBV11-2 and TRBJ2-1; D remains ambiguous. The germline V and J ends were trimmed by 1 base and 9 bases, with 7 bases remaining between them. The CDR3 totals 12 residues. Germline lookup yields CDR1 SGHAT and CDR2 FQNNGV. CDR3 in amino acids: CASSLAWGEQFF. DNA for the CDR3: TGTGCCAGCAGCTTAGCCTGGGGTGAGCAGTTCTTC.